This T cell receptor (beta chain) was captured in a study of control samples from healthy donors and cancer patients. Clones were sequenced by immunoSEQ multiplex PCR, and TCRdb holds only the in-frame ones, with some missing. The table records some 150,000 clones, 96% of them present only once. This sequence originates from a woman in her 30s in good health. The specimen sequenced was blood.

The CDR3 loop reads CASSSRLSSYEQYF. The CDR3 DNA reads TGTGCCAGCAGTTCTCGGCTCAGCTCCTACGAGCAGTACTTC. This chain connects TRBV6-5 to TRBJ2-7; no firm D call. Germline V gene data show CDR1 as MNHEY and CDR2 as SVGAGI. This CDR3 is built from 14 residues. Trimming shortened V by 4 bases and J by 0 bases, and 10 bases separated the two germline ends.